These T cell receptor beta chains were read from a single sample in a study of cytomegalovirus exposure and HLA in healthy donors. Assay used: immunoSEQ multiplex PCR; TCRdb lists only in-frame clones, some missing. This repertoire shows about 150,000 clones, approximately 88% found once; its top ten account for 1.2%. Input material: PBMCs. These receptors were obtained from a boy aged 2 to 9 in good health and CMV-seronegative. The CDR3 runs from the conserved cysteine through the conserved F or W. The D gene is left open where the match is weak. Part of the rows lack a size; the others show once, few, many or a class for expanded clones.

NA,TRBV30,TRBJ2-6,once,TGTGCCTGGAAGGGCGGGACTGGGGCCAACGTCCTGACTTTC,CAWKGGTGANVLTF
NA,TRBV2,TRBJ2-5,NA,TGTGCCCGCAGATGGGGCGGGGATATTCTGGAGACCCAGTACTTC,CARRWGGDILETQYF
NA,TRBV1,TRBJ2-1,once,TGCACCAGCAGGCTGGGACTAGCGGGGGGCAATGAGCAGTTCTTC,CTSRLGLAGGNEQFF
TRBD2,TRBV6-6,TRBJ2-1,NA,TGTGCCACCGAACAAGCCACTAGCGGATACAATGAGCAGTTCTTC,CATEQATSGYNEQFF
NA,TRBV9,TRBJ2-3,few,TGTGCCAGCAGCTTACAGGCGCCAGATACGCAGTATTTT,CASSLQAPDTQYF
NA,TRBV30,TRBJ1-1,NA,TGTGCCTGGAGTGTCGGGGTTTACACTGAAGCTTTCTTT,CAWSVGVYTEAFF
TRBD1,TRBV7-9,TRBJ1-2,NA,TGTTCCAGCAGCACACCGGGACAGGGCCACGGCTACACCTTC,CSSSTPGQGHGYTF
TRBD2,TRBV28,TRBJ2-1,once,TGTGCCAGCAGTTTCCCGGGGGGGCTTGGTAATGAGCAGTTCTTC,CASSFPGGLGNEQFF
TRBD1,TRBV4-3,TRBJ1-1,NA,TGCGCCAGCAGCCAAGGGACAGGGCAGGGAACTGAAGCTTTCTTT,CASSQGTGQGTEAFF
TRBD2,TRBV6-5,TRBJ2-7,NA,TGTGCCAGCAGCCGCCGGACTAGCGGGATCAGGGAGCAGTACTTC,CASSRRTSGIREQYF
NA,TRBV30,TRBJ1-2,NA,TGTGCCTGGAGTCCCAGGGCGGGATATGGCTACACCTTC,CAWSPRAGYGYTF
TRBD2,TRBV25-1,TRBJ2-2,NA,TGTGCCAGCAAAACTAGCGAGAACACCGGGGAGCTGTTTTTT,CASKTSENTGELFF
TRBD2,TRBV10-2,TRBJ2-3,NA,TGCGCCAGCAGTGAGTCCGGCGGGAGTGCAGATACGCAGTATTTT,CASSESGGSADTQYF
NA,TRBV4-3,TRBJ1-2,NA,TGCGCCAGCAGCCAAAGGAATCCAGGGGATTCGTATGGCTACACCTTC,CASSQRNPGDSYGYTF
NA,TRBV9,TRBJ1-2,few,TGTGCCAGCAGCGGCGGCACCAGGGCCTATGGCTACACCTTC,CASSGGTRAYGYTF
NA,TRBV27,TRBJ2-3,NA,TGTGCCAGCAGTCCCGGACTCAACACAGATATGCAGTATTTT,CASSPGLNTDMQYF
NA,TRBV11-2,TRBJ2-1,NA,TGTGCCAGCAGCCCCGCTACAGGATACAATGAGCAGTTCTTC,CASSPATGYNEQFF
NA,TRBV9,TRBJ1-2,NA,TGTGCCAGCAGCCCCCGCGACGGGGTGAGGAACTATGGCTACACCTTC,CASSPRDGVRNYGYTF
NA,TRBV5-4,TRBJ1-2,NA,TGTGCCAGCAGCATTACGGCGGGGGGCTTGGGCTACACCTTC,CASSITAGGLGYTF
TRBD1,TRBV23-1,TRBJ1-1,NA,TGCGCCAGCGTCCTCCGGGACAGCAGAGAAGCTTTCTTT,CASVLRDSREAFF
TRBD2,TRBV9,TRBJ2-3,few,TGTGCCAGCAGCGCCACGACTAGCGGAGGCACAGATACGCAGTATTTT,CASSATTSGGTDTQYF
NA,TRBV6-1,TRBJ1-1,NA,TGTGCCAGCAGTGAAGTGGCAGGGGCAACGAACACTGAAGCTTTCTTT,CASSEVAGATNTEAFF
NA,TRBV4-1,TRBJ1-2,NA,TGCGCCAGCAGCCAGACAAAAGCTAACTATGGCTACACCTTC,CASSQTKANYGYTF
TRBD2,TRBV6-5,TRBJ2-1,NA,TGTGCCAGCAGTTACTCAGGTCTAGCGGGGCTCAATGAGCAGTTCTTC,CASSYSGLAGLNEQFF
TRBD2,TRBV5-6,TRBJ2-7,NA,TGTGCCAGCAGCTTGTGGGGCGGGAGCCCGACCTACGAGCAGTACTTC,CASSLWGGSPTYEQYF
NA,TRBV7-9,TRBJ1-5,NA,TGTGCCAGCAGCCTTAATAGCAATCAGCCCCAGCATTTT,CASSLNSNQPQHF
NA,TRBV5-5,TRBJ1-3,once,TGTGCCAGCACCCAAGGGACTTTCTCTGGAAACACCATATATTTT,CASTQGTFSGNTIYF
NA,TRBV19,TRBJ1-5,NA,TGTGCCAGTAGTATAGTAGGAGGGCCCACAGATCAGCCCCAGCATTTT,CASSIVGGPTDQPQHF
NA,TRBV6-5,TRBJ2-2,NA,TGTGCCAGCACCACGCAACTAGTTCCCGGGGAGCTGTTTTTT,CASTTQLVPGELFF